The 26 T cell receptor beta chains below were found in one sample sequenced in a study of response to subunit inactivated influenza vaccine. TCRdb re-called the RT-PCR reads with MiXCR, one entry per CDR3 protein. The sample shows roughly 500,000 distinct CDR3 sequences, about 25% of them seen only once. Material: CD4+ T cells sorted from PBMCs, obtained 5 days after vaccination. Receptors originate from a man aged 50-60 years who received an inactivated influenza vaccine.

This clonotype turned up a few times. This chain links TRBV29-1 with TRBJ2-7; the D is unclear. The CDR3 spans 14 residues. Germline-derived CDR1 and CDR2 are SQVTM and ANQGSEA. Deletions cut 6 bases from V and 0 bases from J, with 15 bases between. The CDR3 protein is CSVAPAANSYEQYF. Written as DNA, the CDR3 is TGCAGCGTGGCCCCGGCAGCCAACTCCTACGAGCAGTACTTC.

The genes are TRBV12-3 or TRBV12-4 and TRBJ2-2; D perhaps matches TRBD2 (5 bases). The CDR3 is 15 residues long. V dropped 3 bases and J dropped 0 bases, with 8 bases sitting between them. DNA of the CDR3: TGTGCCAGCAGTTTCGGGGTAGCGAACACCGGGGAGCTGTTTTTT. It encodes CASSFGVANTGELFF.

The chain employs TRBV3-1 and TRBJ1-1; perhaps TRBD1 as D (6 bases). The CDR3 contains 15 residues. CDR1 is LGHDT, CDR2 YNNKEL, per germline (reference sequence). Trimming cost V 1 base and J 5 bases, with 14 bases left between them. CDR3 sequence: CASSQAVGGLTEAFF. The CDR3 nucleotides read TGTGCCAGCAGCCAAGCGGTCGGGGGCTTAACTGAAGCTTTCTTT.

This clonotype appeared once. The CDR3 nucleotides read TGTGCCAGCAGCTTAAATACGGCGGCGGACTCAGCTTTCTTT. It specifies CASSLNTAADSAFF. This chain connects TRBV7-9 to TRBJ1-1; D not certain. V lost 2 bases, J lost 10 bases, and 17 bases lay in between. The CDR3 covers 14 residues. Germline V gene data show CDR1 as SEHNR and CDR2 as FQNEAQ (reference sequence).

This clonotype was seen a few times. One junction end does not reproduce the germline sequence, and a read error may be involved. The chain combines TRBV12-3 or TRBV12-4 with TRBJ1-1, with TRBD1 identical over 7 bases. There are 16 residues in the CDR3. The CDR3, as DNA: TGTGCCAGCAGAGCGGCCCGGGACAGTAAGAACGCTGAAGCTTTCTTT. Residues: CASRAARDSKNAEAFF.

The sample holds a few counts of this clonotype. In nucleotides, the CDR3 is TGTGCCAGCAGCCGGGACAGAGACAATGAGCAGTTCTTC. It yields the protein CASSRDRDNEQFF. This rearrangement joins TRBV7-9 to TRBJ2-1, with 7 positions matching TRBD1. This CDR3 comprises 13 residues. With V trimmed by 5 bases and J by 5 bases, 3 bases remained unmatched. Germline V gene sequence: CDR1 SEHNR, CDR2 FQNEAQ (reference sequence).

The table lists this clonotype with a few counts. The rearrangement uses TRBV20-1 and TRBJ1-1; a possible D gene is TRBD1 (5 bases). Per the germline V gene, CDR1 is DFQATT and CDR2 is SNEGSKA (reference sequence). The V gene lost 6 bases and the J gene lost 0 bases, with 11 bases spanning the gap. This CDR3 has 13 residues. The DNA for the CDR3 is TGCAGTGCGCCGACAGTCATGAACACTGAAGCTTTCTTT. It codes for CSAPTVMNTEAFF.

In nucleotides, the CDR3 is TGTGCCAGCGATAGGGGGACAGCACCCTACAATGAGCAGTTCTTC. This translates into CASDRGTAPYNEQFF. This chain joins TRBV6-2 or TRBV6-3 and TRBJ2-1, with 7 positions matching TRBD1. V lost 8 bases, J lost 2 bases, and 9 bases stayed unmatched. Per germline, CDR1 MNHEY and CDR2 SVGEGT. CDR3 length equals 15 residues.

The gene calls are TRBV28 and TRBJ2-3; 9 positions agree with TRBD2. CDR3 length equals 17 residues. CDR1 and CDR2 from the germline V gene are MDHEN and SYDVKM. V dropped 2 bases and J dropped 2; count of bases not matched to a gene: 8. The CDR3 region has the DNA TGTGCCAGCAGTTTAAATTGGGGCGGGAGGGCCACAGATACGCAGTATTTT. Residues: CASSLNWGGRATDTQYF.

This clonotype was counted a few times. The chain couples TRBV11-2 to TRBJ2-5, with 7 nucleotides matching TRBD1. Germline V gene lookup returns CDR1 SGHAT and CDR2 FQNNGV. The CDR3 has 16 residues. With 0 bases clipped from V and 6 bases from J, the junction kept 10 bases outside the gene matches. The CDR3 loop reads CASSLDRAGGMQTQYF. CDR3 nucleotide sequence: TGTGCCAGCAGCTTAGATCGGGCAGGGGGTATGCAGACCCAGTACTTC.

CDR3 loop: CASSETGGWTDTQYF. The CDR3 region has the DNA TGTGCCAGCAGTGAAACAGGGGGCTGGACAGATACGCAGTATTTT. The chain is built from TRBV2 and TRBJ2-3; TRBD1 agrees at 9 bases. The CDR3 contains 15 residues. Looked up from germline, CDR1 is SNHLY and CDR2 is FYNNEI. With 2 bases clipped from V and 3 bases from J, the junction kept 3 bases outside the gene matches.

The chain links TRBV7-9 to TRBJ2-3; D may be TRBD1 (5 bases). Germline V gene data show CDR1 as SEHNR and CDR2 as FQNEAQ (reference sequence). The CDR3 runs to 15 residues. V gave up 2 bases and J gave up 1 base, with 10 bases separating them. CDR3 amino acids: CASSLMQGGTDTQYF. For the CDR3, the DNA is TGTGCCAGCAGCTTAATGCAGGGTGGCACAGATACGCAGTATTTT.

The chain carries TRBV18 and TRBJ1-1; TRBD1 might be the D (6 bases). Germline V CDR1 and CDR2: KGHSH, LQKENI. The CDR3 consists of 15 residues. Trimming stripped 2 bases from V and 5 bases from J, with 15 bases between. The CDR3 loop is CASSPGGGGKTEAFF. In DNA form, the CDR3 reads TGTGCCAGCTCACCAGGAGGGGGGGGAAAGACTGAAGCTTTCTTT.

This clonotype was observed a handful of times. The V call is TRBV4-3, the J call TRBJ2-7; D gene uncertain. The CDR3 is 15 amino acids. Trimming removed 3 bases at V and 2 bases at J, with 14 bases between. Germline assignment: CDR1 LGHNA and CDR2 YSLEER. This CDR3 is CASSQALDGAYEQYF. DNA for the CDR3: TGCGCCAGCAGCCAGGCCCTCGACGGTGCCTACGAGCAGTACTTC.

The gene calls are TRBV6-2 or TRBV6-3 and TRBJ1-2; maybe TRBD1 (6 bases). The germline CDR1 and CDR2 sequences are MNHEY and SVGEGT. The CDR3 is 12 residues long. The V gene lost 6 bases and the J gene lost 8 bases, with 13 bases spanning the gap. CDR3 in DNA: TGTGCCAGCAGCTCAGGGGCGTTCGGCTACACCTTC. This encodes CASSSGAFGYTF.

The rearrangement uses TRBV5-5 and TRBJ1-3; D call uncertain. Trimming stripped 4 bases from V and 4 bases from J, with 15 bases between. CDR3 length: 15 amino acids. Germline lookup yields CDR1 SGHKS and CDR2 YYEKEE (reference sequence). DNA of the CDR3: TGTGCCAGCAGCCGAGGTGACCAGGTCGGAAACACCATATATTTT. This translates into CASSRGDQVGNTIYF.

This clonotype was observed many times. J is TRBJ2-1 and V is TRBV12-3 or TRBV12-4; the D gene is possibly TRBD2 (6 bases). This CDR3 has 15 amino acids. Between the trimmed V and J ends, which lost 5 bases and 4 bases, there was a span of 15 bases. This CDR3 is CASSPSVGGYNEQFF. For the CDR3, the DNA is TGTGCCAGCAGTCCCTCGGTGGGGGGATACAATGAGCAGTTCTTC.

In this sample, this clonotype turned up a few times. The genes are TRBV20-1 and TRBJ1-5; a possible D gene is TRBD1 (5 bases). This CDR3 comprises 14 residues. The ends were cut back, 3 bases at V and 4 bases at J, with 13 bases in the middle. Germline lookup yields CDR1 DFQATT and CDR2 SNEGSKA (reference sequence). The CDR3 DNA sequence: TGCAGTGCTAGGAACGACAGAGCTAATCAGCCCCAGCATTTT. Its translation is CSARNDRANQPQHF.

The chain carries TRBV20-1 and TRBJ2-7; the match to TRBD2 covers 7 bases. This CDR3 spans 15 amino acids. J gave up 7 bases and V 0 bases, and 12 bases lay outside the gene matches. Germline loops: CDR1 DFQATT, CDR2 SNEGSKA (reference sequence). The CDR3 reads CSARDPRREFGEQYF. In DNA, the CDR3 is TGCAGTGCTAGAGACCCCAGGCGGGAGTTTGGAGAGCAGTACTTC.

The rearrangement joins TRBV3-1 to TRBJ1-1; 8 bases match TRBD1. The CDR3 extends over 14 amino acids. Germline CDR1 and CDR2: LGHDT and YNNKEL (reference sequence). J lost 0 bases, V lost 9 bases, and 6 bases had no gene match. Here the CDR3 reads CASSQGAMNTEAFF. The CDR3 DNA sequence: TGTGCCAGTTCCCAGGGGGCAATGAACACTGAAGCTTTCTTT.

The CDR3 sequence is CASSPGRINSPLHF. The CDR3 DNA reads TGTGCCAGCAGTCCAGGACGGATTAATTCACCCCTCCACTTT. V gene TRBV12-3 or TRBV12-4 combines with J gene TRBJ1-6, with no clear D. V was clipped by 5 bases and J by 6 bases, with 11 bases between them. The CDR3 covers 14 residues.

The rearrangement uses TRBV20-1 and TRBJ2-6; D possibly matches TRBD1 or TRBD2 (5 bases each). V was trimmed by 2 bases and J by 0 bases, leaving 14 bases between them. Germline V CDR1 and CDR2: DFQATT, SNEGSKA (reference sequence). CDR3 length: 17 residues. The CDR3 DNA reads TGCAGTGCTAGACAATCCGGGGCCCACTCTGGGGCCAACGTCCTGACTTTC. This sequence encodes CSARQSGAHSGANVLTF.

The chain joins TRBV12-3 or TRBV12-4 to TRBJ2-7; 11 bases fit TRBD2. The trim removed 5 bases at V and 5 bases at J, leaving 8 bases unmatched. This CDR3 comprises 15 residues. The CDR3 DNA reads TGTGCCAGCAGTGACCTAGCGGGAGGCTTAAACGAGCAGTACTTC. Its protein is CASSDLAGGLNEQYF.

The V and J genes are TRBV9 and TRBJ2-5; a possible D gene is TRBD1 (6 bases). The V gene's germline CDR1 is SGDLS and CDR2 YYNGEE. V was shortened by 5 bases and J by 3 bases, with 11 bases between the two germline ends. This CDR3 is built from 13 residues. The CDR3 is CASSTGQKETQYF. DNA of the CDR3: TGTGCCAGCAGTACTGGACAGAAAGAGACCCAGTACTTC.

This clonotype came up a few times. This chain uses TRBV3-1 with TRBJ1-2; 7 bases are a match to TRBD1. The CDR3 sequence is 15 residues long. V was pared by 3 bases and J by 2 bases, with 6 bases of the junction left unmatched. Germline V gene sequence: CDR1 LGHDT, CDR2 YNNKEL (reference sequence). This CDR3 reads CASSHYRGLNYGYTF. The CDR3 DNA is TGTGCCAGCAGCCACTACAGGGGTCTCAACTATGGCTACACCTTC.

This clonotype showed up just a few times. J is TRBJ2-3 and V is TRBV7-2; D uncertain. The CDR3 has 13 amino acids. With 3 bases removed from V and 6 bases from J, the gap between germline ends came to 10 bases. Germline values: CDR1 SGHTA, CDR2 FQGNSA. The CDR3 spells CASSFGRSDTQYF. The CDR3 nucleotides read TGTGCCAGCAGCTTCGGTCGTAGTGATACGCAGTATTTT.